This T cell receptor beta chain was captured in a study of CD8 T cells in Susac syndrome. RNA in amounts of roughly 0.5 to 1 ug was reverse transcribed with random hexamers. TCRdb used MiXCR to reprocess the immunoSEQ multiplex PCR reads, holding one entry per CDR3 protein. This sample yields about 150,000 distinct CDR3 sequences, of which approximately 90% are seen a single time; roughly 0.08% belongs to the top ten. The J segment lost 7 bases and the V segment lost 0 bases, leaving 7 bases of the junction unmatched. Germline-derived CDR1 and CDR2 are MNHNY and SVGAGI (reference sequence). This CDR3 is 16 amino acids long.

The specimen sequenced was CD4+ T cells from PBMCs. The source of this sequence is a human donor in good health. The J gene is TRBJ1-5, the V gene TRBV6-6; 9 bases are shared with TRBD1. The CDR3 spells CASSYSTGQGGQPQHF. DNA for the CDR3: TGTGCCAGCAGTTACTCGACGGGACAGGGAGGCCAGCCCCAGCATTTT.